This TCR beta chain was documented in a study of T cells in Graves' hyperthyroidism and ophthalmopathy (dated by TCRdb to between 2018 and 2021). Study-wide context: A discovery cohort of about 96 patients, 43 with Graves' ophthalmopathy and about 58 with stable Graves' hyperthyroidism, was used to find distinguishing TCR V-J signatures. In addition, the study compared T-cell repertoires in thyroid tissue and in blood from several Graves' hyperthyroidism patients. Whether ophthalmopathy could be predicted prospectively was tested in an independent validation cohort made up of about 20 hyperthyroidism patients plus 17 patients who later progressed to ophthalmopathy. The 75 to 100 discovery patients were divided at random into training and test sets in a 7:3 ratio. The paper describes TCR Vbeta CDR3 sequencing of 135 peripheral blood samples, made up of some 42 ophthalmopathy patients, 70 to 75 hyperthyroidism patients and roughly 17 progressor patients. Once sampling was done, hyperthyroidism patients were given methimazole at a starting dose of 30 mg daily, whereas ophthalmopathy patients were given high-dose intravenous methylprednisolone.

The CDR3 has 14 amino acids, counting the end cysteine and phenylalanine. Kept here is only the CDR3 DNA, which spans 42 bases and is read in frame from base 1. V and J lose 0 bases and 5 bases, and a span of 8 bases separates them. CDR1 and CDR2, looked up from the germline V gene (reference sequence), are DFQATT and SNEGSKA. This clonotype came up many times. It lacks a known antigen. No much larger clone is present one base from it, and per-base qualities are unavailable. The full study reports these points: Most expanded thyroid clonotypes (frequency above 0.001) were also detected in blood, a finding suggesting that blood repertoires may reflect thyroid immune responses. Sample size was not statistically predetermined, and blinding of investigators to group allocation was not performed. In cross-validation, a model built on a 13 V-J signature told ophthalmopathy apart from stable hyperthyroidism with approximately 90% sensitivity and roughly 81% specificity, and in testing the same model reached 80%/75%. In validation, the model predicted progression to ophthalmopathy with approximately 69% sensitivity and around 72% specificity, a median of roughly seven months before onset.

The TCR beta CDR3 regions were amplified from the RNA transcripts. A first-round RT-PCR of the TCR CDR3 used the HTBI primer set with the Qiagen OneStep RT-PCR kit. The libraries were constructed in a second round of multiplex PCR and then size-selected and purified. Libraries were sequenced paired-end with 100 bp reads on an Illumina HiSeq2000. As for how the authors treated the data: SOAPnuke was used to process the raw data, with reads discarded if the reads contained adapters or uncalled bases, had a mean Phred below 15, or lacked an exact constant-primer or identifier match. COPE v1.2.5 was used to merge high-quality paired reads, and clonotypes were defined as unique nucleotide sequences. MiTCR v1.1 was used to align the clonotypes against IMGT TRBV, TRBD and TRBJ reference segments. The analysis included only V-J combinations with a frequency above 0.0001, which together covered 98% to 99.2% of the repertoires. The TCS score was defined as the ratio of F50 (clonal expansion) to E x V (chaos), calculated using BLOSUM62-based TCRdist between CDR3 peptides within each V-J. Welch's t-statistics and random forest reduced just over 500 V-J features to 10 to 15, which were used in a naive Bayes classifier (R e1071). The Morisita-Horn index was used to measure how similar the thyroid and blood repertoires were. TCRdb redid the processing of the public reads, applying fastp at Q25 and MiXCR, and retained in-frame beta chains. Every CDR3 protein is listed once, alongside the most common genes and DNA of its rows. The V and J calls and clone size are TCRdb's, not the authors'. The sample includes 610,000 or so distinct CDR3 sequences, with 46% observed a single time. The ten largest account for approximately 7.5% of the sample.

Graves' hyperthyroidism was defined as stable when no progression to ophthalmopathy occurred over 18 months of follow-up. Hyperthyroidism patients were aged 18 to 65 years and newly diagnosed, with disease duration of less than 2 months. Patients with uncontrolled infections, other autoimmune diseases, pregnancy or lactation were excluded. Clinical symptoms, serum thyroxine and TRAb, thyroid ultrasound, and orbital computed tomography formed the basis for the diagnoses. Total RNA was extracted using Trizol reagent, and RNA quality was assessed on an Agilent 2100 Bioanalyzer. In this chain, TRBV20-1 is recombined with TRBJ1-6; the D segment could be TRBD1, given 6 matching bases. This receptor was taken from a woman aged 18-35 years with Graves' hyperthyroidism. Material for sequencing was peripheral blood or thyroid tissue (not recorded which). The CDR3 sequence is CSAREGTNNSPLHF. The base sequence is TGCAGTGCTAGAGAGGGGACAAATAATTCACCCCTCCACTTT.